The 2 T cell receptor beta chains below were found in one sample sequenced in a study of Graves' ophthalmopathy and Graves' hyperthyroidism. TCR beta CDR3 regions were amplified from RNA transcripts. A first-round RT-PCR used HTBI primers, followed by a second-round multiplex PCR. TCRdb used MiXCR to reprocess the multiplex PCR reads, holding one entry per CDR3 protein. The sample shows 650,000 to 900,000 distinct CDR3 sequences, 40% of them seen only once. The material sequenced was peripheral blood. The receptors were sampled from an adult man with Graves' ophthalmopathy.

This clonotype was detected only a few times. CDR3 DNA sequence: TGTGCCAGTACTGCAGTAGCGGGAGGCTACGAGCAGTACTTC. Amino acids: CASTAVAGGYEQYF. This chain connects TRBV19 to TRBJ2-7; TRBD2 agrees at 10 bases. With V trimmed by 7 bases and J by 3 bases, 6 bases remained unmatched. Germline CDR1 and CDR2: LNHDA and SQIVND (reference sequence). The CDR3 contains 14 residues.

This clonotype occurred many times. The chain couples TRBV10-3 to TRBJ1-1; TRBD1 agrees at 8 bases. Per germline, CDR1 ENHRY and CDR2 SYGVKD. The CDR3 contains 13 residues. The J segment lost 11 bases and the V segment lost 6 bases, leaving 11 bases of the junction unmatched. Written as DNA, the CDR3 is TGTGCCATCAGCCCTGGGACAGGCTCTGTGGCTTTCTTT. This codes for CAISPGTGSVAFF.